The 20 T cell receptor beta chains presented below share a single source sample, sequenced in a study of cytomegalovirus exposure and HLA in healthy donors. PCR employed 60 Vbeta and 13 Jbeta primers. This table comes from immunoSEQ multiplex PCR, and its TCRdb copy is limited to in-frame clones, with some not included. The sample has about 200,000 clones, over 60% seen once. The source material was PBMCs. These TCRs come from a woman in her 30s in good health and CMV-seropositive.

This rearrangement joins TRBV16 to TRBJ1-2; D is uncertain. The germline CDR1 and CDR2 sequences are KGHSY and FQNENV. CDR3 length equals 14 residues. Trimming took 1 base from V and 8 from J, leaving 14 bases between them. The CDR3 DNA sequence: TGTGCCAGCAGCCAATTTGACTCACGCAAAGGCTACACCTTC. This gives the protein CASSQFDSRKGYTF.

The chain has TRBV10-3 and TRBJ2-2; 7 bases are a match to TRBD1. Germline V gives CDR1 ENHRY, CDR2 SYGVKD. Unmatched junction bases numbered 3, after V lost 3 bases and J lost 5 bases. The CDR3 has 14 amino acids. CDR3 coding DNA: TGTGCCATCAGTGAAAACAGGGGTACCGGGGAGCTGTTTTTT. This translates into CAISENRGTGELFF.

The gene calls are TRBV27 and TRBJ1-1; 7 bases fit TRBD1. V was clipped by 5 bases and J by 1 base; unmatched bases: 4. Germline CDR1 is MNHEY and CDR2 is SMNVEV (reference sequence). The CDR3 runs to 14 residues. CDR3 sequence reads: CASSQTGPNTEAFF. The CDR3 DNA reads TGTGCCAGCAGTCAGACAGGGCCGAACACTGAAGCTTTCTTT.

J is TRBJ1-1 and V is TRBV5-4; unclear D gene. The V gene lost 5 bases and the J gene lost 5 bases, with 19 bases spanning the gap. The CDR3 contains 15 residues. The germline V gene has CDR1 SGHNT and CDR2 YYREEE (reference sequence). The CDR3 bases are TGTGCCAGCAGACCCCTACTGGCCGGGTGGACTGAAGCTTTCTTT. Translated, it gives CASRPLLAGWTEAFF.

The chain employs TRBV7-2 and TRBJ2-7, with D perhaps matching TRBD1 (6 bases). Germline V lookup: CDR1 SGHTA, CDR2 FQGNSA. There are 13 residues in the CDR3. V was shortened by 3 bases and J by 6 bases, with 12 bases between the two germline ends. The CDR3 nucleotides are TGTGCCAGCAGCTTGTTTCAGGGGATCGAGCAGTACTTC. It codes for CASSLFQGIEQYF.

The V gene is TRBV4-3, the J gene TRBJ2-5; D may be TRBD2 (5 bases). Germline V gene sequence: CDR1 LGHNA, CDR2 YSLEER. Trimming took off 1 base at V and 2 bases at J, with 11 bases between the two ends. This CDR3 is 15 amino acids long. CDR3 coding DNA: TGCGCCAGCAGCCAAGGGAGGTTCAGGCAAGAGACCCAGTACTTC. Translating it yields CASSQGRFRQETQYF.

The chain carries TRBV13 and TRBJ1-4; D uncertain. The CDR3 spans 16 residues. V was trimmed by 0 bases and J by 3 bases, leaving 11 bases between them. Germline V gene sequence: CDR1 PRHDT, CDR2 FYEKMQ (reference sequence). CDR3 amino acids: CASSLGHPAANEKLFF. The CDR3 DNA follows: TGTGCCAGCAGCTTAGGACACCCCGCGGCTAATGAAAAACTGTTTTTT.

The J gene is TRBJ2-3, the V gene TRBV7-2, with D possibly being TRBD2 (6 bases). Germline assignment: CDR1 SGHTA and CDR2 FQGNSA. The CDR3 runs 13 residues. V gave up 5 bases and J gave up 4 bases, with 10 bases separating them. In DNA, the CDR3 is TGTGCCAGCAGCATTAGCGGCCCAGATACGCAGTATTTT. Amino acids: CASSISGPDTQYF.

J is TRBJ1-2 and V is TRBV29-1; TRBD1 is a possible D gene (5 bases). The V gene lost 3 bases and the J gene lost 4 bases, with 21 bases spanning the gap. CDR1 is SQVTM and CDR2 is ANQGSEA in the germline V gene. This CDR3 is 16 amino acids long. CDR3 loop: CSVDGEGQVGIYGYTF. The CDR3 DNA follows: TGCAGCGTTGATGGGGAGGGGCAGGTGGGGATCTATGGCTACACCTTC.

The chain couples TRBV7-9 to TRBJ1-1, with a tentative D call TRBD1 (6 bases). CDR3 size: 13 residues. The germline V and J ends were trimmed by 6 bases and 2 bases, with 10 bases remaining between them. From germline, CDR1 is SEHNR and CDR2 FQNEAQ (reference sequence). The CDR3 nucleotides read TGTGCCAGCAGTCTGGACAGAAACACTGAAGCTTTCTTT. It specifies CASSLDRNTEAFF.

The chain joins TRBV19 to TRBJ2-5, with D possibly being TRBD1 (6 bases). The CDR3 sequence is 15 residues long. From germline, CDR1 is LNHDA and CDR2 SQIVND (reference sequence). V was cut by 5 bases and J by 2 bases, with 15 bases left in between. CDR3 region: CASSRQGYRQETQYF. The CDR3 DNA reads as TGTGCCAGTAGTCGGCAGGGGTACCGTCAAGAGACCCAGTACTTC.

In nucleotides, the CDR3 is TGTGCCAGCAGCTTTACGGGAGGGCCGACAGATACGCAGTATTTT. Protein: CASSFTGGPTDTQYF. The genes are TRBV7-2 and TRBJ2-3; 8 positions match TRBD2. Germline V gene sequence: CDR1 SGHTA, CDR2 FQGNSA. CDR3 length: 15 amino acids. The J segment lost 3 bases and the V segment lost 3 bases, leaving 5 bases of the junction unmatched.

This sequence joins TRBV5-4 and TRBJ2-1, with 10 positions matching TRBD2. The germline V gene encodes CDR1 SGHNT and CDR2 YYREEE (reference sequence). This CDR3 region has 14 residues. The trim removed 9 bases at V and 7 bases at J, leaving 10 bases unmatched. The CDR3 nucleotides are TGTGCCACCCTATTAATAGCGGGAGGAAATGAGCAGTTCTTC. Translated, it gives CATLLIAGGNEQFF.

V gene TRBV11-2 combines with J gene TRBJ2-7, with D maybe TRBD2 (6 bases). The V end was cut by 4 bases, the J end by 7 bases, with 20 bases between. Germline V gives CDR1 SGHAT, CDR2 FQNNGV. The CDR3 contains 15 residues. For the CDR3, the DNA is TGTGCCAGCAGCTGGGCGGGAAGGGGTCTGGGGGAGCAGTACTTC. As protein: CASSWAGRGLGEQYF. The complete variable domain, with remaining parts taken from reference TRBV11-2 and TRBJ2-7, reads EAGVAQSPRYKIIEKRQSVAFWCNPISGHATLYWYQQILGQGPKLLIQFQNNGVVDDSQLPKDRFSAERLKGVDSTLKIQPAKLEDSAVYLCASSWAGRGLGEQYFGPGTRLTVT.

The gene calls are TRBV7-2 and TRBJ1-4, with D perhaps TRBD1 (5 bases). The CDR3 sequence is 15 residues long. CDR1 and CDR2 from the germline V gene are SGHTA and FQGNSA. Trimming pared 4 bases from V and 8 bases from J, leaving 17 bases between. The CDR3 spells CASSSLAGVGEKLFF. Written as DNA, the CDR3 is TGTGCCAGCAGCTCCCTGGCGGGGGTAGGGGAAAAACTGTTTTTT.

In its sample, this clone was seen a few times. The CDR3 nucleotides read TGTGCCAGCAGCCAAGAAGCCGGACATTTCTACGAGCAGTACTTC. Translation gives CASSQEAGHFYEQYF. This rearrangement joins TRBV14 to TRBJ2-7, with a tentative D call TRBD1 (5 bases). V dropped 0 bases and J dropped 3 bases, with 12 bases sitting between them. CDR1 SGHDN and CDR2 FVKESK come from the germline V gene. The CDR3 totals 15 residues.

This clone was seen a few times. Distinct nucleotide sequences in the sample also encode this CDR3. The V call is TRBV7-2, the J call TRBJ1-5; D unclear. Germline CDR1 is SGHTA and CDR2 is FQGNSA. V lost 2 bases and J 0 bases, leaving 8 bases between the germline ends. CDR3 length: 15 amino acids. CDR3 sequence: CASSLRGYSNQPQHF. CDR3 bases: TGTGCCAGCAGCTTACGAGGGTATAGCAATCAGCCCCAGCATTTT.

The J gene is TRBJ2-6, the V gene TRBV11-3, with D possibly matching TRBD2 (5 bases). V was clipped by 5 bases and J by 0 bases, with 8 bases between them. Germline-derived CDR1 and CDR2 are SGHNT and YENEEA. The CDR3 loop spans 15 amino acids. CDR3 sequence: CASSQRDSGANVLTF. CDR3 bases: TGTGCCAGCAGCCAACGGGACTCTGGGGCCAACGTCCTGACTTTC.

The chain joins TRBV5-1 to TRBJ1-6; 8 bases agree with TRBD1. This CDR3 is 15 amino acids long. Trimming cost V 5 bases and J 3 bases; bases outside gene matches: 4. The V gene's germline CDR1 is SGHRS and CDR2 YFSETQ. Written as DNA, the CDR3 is TGCGCCAGCAGACGGGACAGGAGCTATAATTCACCCCTCCACTTT. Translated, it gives CASRRDRSYNSPLHF.

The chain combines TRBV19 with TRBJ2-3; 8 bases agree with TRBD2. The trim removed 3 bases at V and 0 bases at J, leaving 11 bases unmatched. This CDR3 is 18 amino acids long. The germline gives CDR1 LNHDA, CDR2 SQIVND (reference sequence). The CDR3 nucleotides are TGTGCCAGTAGTATTGGAGCGGGAGTCCTACCTAGCACAGATACGCAGTATTTT. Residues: CASSIGAGVLPSTDTQYF.